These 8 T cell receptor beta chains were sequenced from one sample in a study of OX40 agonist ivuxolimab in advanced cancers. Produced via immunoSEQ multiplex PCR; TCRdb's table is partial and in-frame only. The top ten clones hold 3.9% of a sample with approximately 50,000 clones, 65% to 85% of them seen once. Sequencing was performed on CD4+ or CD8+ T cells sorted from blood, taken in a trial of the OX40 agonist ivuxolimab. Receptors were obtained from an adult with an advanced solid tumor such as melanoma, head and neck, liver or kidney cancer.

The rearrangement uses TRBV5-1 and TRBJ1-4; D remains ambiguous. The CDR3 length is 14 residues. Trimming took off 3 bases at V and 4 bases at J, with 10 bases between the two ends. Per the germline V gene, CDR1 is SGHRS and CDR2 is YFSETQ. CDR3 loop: CASSSRGGNEKLFF. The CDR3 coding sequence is TGCGCCAGCAGCTCCCGCGGAGGTAATGAAAAACTGTTTTTT. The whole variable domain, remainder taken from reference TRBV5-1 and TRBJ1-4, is KAGVTQTPRYLIKTRGQQVTLSCSPISGHRSVSWYQQTPGQGLQFLFEYFSETQRNKGNFPGRFSGRQFSNSRSEMNVSTLELGDSALYLCASSSRGGNEKLFFGSGTQLSVL.

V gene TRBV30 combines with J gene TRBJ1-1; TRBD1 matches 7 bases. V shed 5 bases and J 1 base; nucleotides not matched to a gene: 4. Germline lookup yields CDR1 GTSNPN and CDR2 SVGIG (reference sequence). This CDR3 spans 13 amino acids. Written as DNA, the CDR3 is TGTGCCTGGGGAGGACAGGAGAACACTGAAGCTTTCTTT. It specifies CAWGGQENTEAFF.

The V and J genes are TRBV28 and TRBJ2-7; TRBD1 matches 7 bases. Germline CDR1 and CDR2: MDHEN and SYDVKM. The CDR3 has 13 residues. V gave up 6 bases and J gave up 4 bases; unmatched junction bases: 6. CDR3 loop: CASRSGQLYEQYF. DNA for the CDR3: TGTGCCAGCAGGTCGGGACAGCTTTACGAGCAGTACTTC.

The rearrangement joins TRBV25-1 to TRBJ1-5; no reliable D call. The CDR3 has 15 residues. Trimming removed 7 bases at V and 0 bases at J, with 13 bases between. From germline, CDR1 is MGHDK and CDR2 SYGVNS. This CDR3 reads CASISVDGSNQPQHF. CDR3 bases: TGTGCCAGCATAAGTGTCGACGGTAGCAATCAGCCCCAGCATTTT.

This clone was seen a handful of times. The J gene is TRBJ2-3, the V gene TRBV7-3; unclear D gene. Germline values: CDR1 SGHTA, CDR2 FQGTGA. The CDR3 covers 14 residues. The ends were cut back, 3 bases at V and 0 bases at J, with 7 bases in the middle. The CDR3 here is CASSLAVSTDTQYF. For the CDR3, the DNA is TGTGCCAGCAGCTTGGCGGTGAGCACAGATACGCAGTATTTT.

CDR3 region: CASSPDRVNTQYF. CDR3 nucleotide sequence: TGTGCCAGCAGCCCGGACAGGGTGAATACGCAGTATTTT. This chain connects TRBV6-4 to TRBJ2-3; TRBD1 matches 8 bases. The CDR3 extends over 13 amino acids. Germline V gene lookup returns CDR1 MRHNA and CDR2 SNTAGT. V lost 6 bases to trimming and J lost 7 bases; unmatched junction nucleotides: 6.

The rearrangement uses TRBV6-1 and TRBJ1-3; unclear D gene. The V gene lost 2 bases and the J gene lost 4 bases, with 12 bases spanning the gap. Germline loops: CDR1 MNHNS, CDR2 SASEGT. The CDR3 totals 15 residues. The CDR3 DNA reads TGTGCCAGCAGTGAACAAGTTAACAGAGGAAACACCATATATTTT. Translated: CASSEQVNRGNTIYF.

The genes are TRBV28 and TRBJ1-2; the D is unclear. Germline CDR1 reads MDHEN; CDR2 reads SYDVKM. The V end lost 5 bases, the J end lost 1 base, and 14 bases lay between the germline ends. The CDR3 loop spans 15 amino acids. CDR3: CASSGPRVGNYGYTF. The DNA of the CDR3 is TGTGCCAGCAGTGGACCTAGGGTCGGTAACTATGGCTACACCTTC.